This TCR beta chain was sequenced in a study of OX40 agonist ivuxolimab in advanced cancers. Study details: Partial responses occurred in three patients (one hepatocellular carcinoma, two cutaneous melanoma).

Concerning this clone itself: Its antigen is not known.

The repertoire was sequenced with immunoSEQ multiplex PCR; TCRdb's copy has only in-frame clones and lacks some. Of 77,000 or so clones listed, around 80% were seen once; the top ten hold approximately 0.51%. Overall study results and limits: Low normalized T-cell clonal expansion was also seen in some nonresponders. Researchers report that CD8+ T cells had, on average, more expanded clones than CD4+.

The V segment lost 5 bases and the J segment 4 bases; nucleotides outside the gene matches: 11. CDR3 length: 15 residues. Germline CDR1 reads SGHTA; CDR2 reads FQGNSA. This specimen was CD4+ or CD8+ T cells sorted from blood, taken in a trial of the OX40 agonist ivuxolimab. The TCR originated in an adult with an advanced solid tumor such as melanoma, head and neck, liver or kidney cancer. The genes are TRBV7-2 and TRBJ2-7; TRBD2 matches 7 bases. The CDR3 reads CASSPSGSGPYEQYF. The CDR3 coding sequence is TGTGCCAGCAGCCCCTCGGGTAGCGGGCCTTACGAGCAGTACTTC.